The 27 T cell receptor beta chains below were found in one sample sequenced in a study of PD-L1 blockade in urothelial cancer. Using immunoSEQ multiplex PCR, the repertoire was profiled, and TCRdb retains in-frame clones only, with some absent. The table lists 85,000 to 95,000 clones, roughly 90% of them singletons. Time point here: pretreatment peripheral blood. Sample: PBMCs, taken around atezolizumab (anti-PD-L1) treatment. Receptor source: a man aged 55 to 70 with urothelial cancer.

The genes are TRBV18 and TRBJ1-3; no reliable D call. V gave up 0 bases and J gave up 0 bases, with 9 bases separating them. This CDR3 contains 16 residues. Germline loops: CDR1 KGHSH, CDR2 LQKENI. CDR3 amino acids: CASSPPGSSSGNTIYF. The CDR3 DNA sequence: TGTGCCAGCTCACCACCCGGGAGTAGCTCTGGAAACACCATATATTTT.

The gene calls are TRBV5-1 and TRBJ2-1; a weak D match, TRBD2 (5 bases). V lost 4 bases, J lost 4 bases, and 9 bases lay in between. CDR3 length: 13 amino acids. Germline V CDR1 and CDR2: SGHRS, YFSETQ. The CDR3 here is CASSLRGYNEQFF. CDR3 bases: TGCGCCAGCAGCCTCCGGGGTTACAATGAGCAGTTCTTC.

The chain employs TRBV11-2 and TRBJ2-7; D gene ambiguous. CDR1 SGHAT and CDR2 FQNNGV come from the germline V gene. Trimming cost V 5 bases and J 2 bases, with 4 bases left between them. The CDR3 contains 11 residues. The CDR3, as DNA: TGTGCCAGCAGCACAGCCTACGAGCAGTACTTC. It yields the protein CASSTAYEQYF.

The chain uses TRBV9 and TRBJ2-7; the match to TRBD2 covers 16 bases. Germline V CDR1 and CDR2: SGDLS, YYNGEE. The CDR3 has 15 residues. Germline trimming cut 3 bases from V and 5 bases from J; bases unmatched to any gene: 2. CDR3 residues: CASSAGLAGGNEQYF. The DNA of the CDR3 is TGTGCCAGCAGCGCGGGACTAGCGGGGGGGAACGAGCAGTACTTC.

CDR3 loop: CASIGRYRKGLAGVLHYEQYF. CDR3 nucleotide sequence: TGTGCCAGCATAGGACGGTACAGAAAAGGACTAGCGGGAGTTTTACACTACGAGCAGTACTTC. The genes are TRBV28 and TRBJ2-7, with TRBD2 matching over 13 bases. CDR3 size: 21 residues. With 7 bases clipped from V and 3 bases from J, the junction kept 24 bases outside the gene matches. Germline CDR1 reads MDHEN; CDR2 reads SYDVKM.

The CDR3 nucleotides read TGTGCCAGCCACGGGACTGGCACAGATACGCAGTATTTT. Its protein is CASHGTGTDTQYF. V is TRBV18 and J is TRBJ2-3, with D perhaps matching TRBD2 (6 bases). Between the trimmed V and J ends, which lost 8 bases and 1 base, there was a span of 10 bases. CDR1 is KGHSH and CDR2 is LQKENI in the germline V gene. CDR3 length: 13 residues.

This clone was recorded once. V usage is TRBV14 and J usage is TRBJ1-1; possible D gene TRBD1, 6 bases. CDR1 SGHDN and CDR2 FVKESK come from the germline V gene. Trimming took 1 base from V and 4 from J, leaving 19 bases between them. The CDR3 has 17 amino acids. CDR3 coding DNA: TGTGCCAGCAGCCAAGTTCGGACAGAGTATTTGGGCACTGAAGCTTTCTTT. It translates to CASSQVRTEYLGTEAFF.

The chain links TRBV19 to TRBJ1-5, with a possible D match to TRBD1 (5 bases). V shed 4 bases and J shed 9 bases, with 16 bases lying between them. CDR3 length equals 14 residues. Germline V gene sequence: CDR1 LNHDA, CDR2 SQIVND (reference sequence). The DNA of the CDR3 is TGTGCCAGTAGTACATTGATCGGGGGTTTGCCCCAGCATTTT. Translating it yields CASSTLIGGLPQHF.

Only a few counts were recorded for this clone. This chain joins TRBV14 and TRBJ1-3; no clear D. Germline CDR1 reads SGHDN; CDR2 reads FVKESK. Trimming stripped 0 bases from V and 0 bases from J, with 12 bases between. This CDR3 contains 17 residues. Written as DNA, the CDR3 is TGTGCCAGCAGCCAAGATCTCTGGGCTACCTCTGGAAACACCATATATTTT. It codes for CASSQDLWATSGNTIYF.

This chain's CDR3 is CASSRGSTGELFF. As DNA, the CDR3 is TGCGCCAGCTCCCGGGGGTCCACCGGGGAGCTGTTTTTT. This chain links TRBV10-1 with TRBJ2-2; possible D gene TRBD2, 6 bases. Germline V gives CDR1 WNHNN, CDR2 SYGVQD (reference sequence). There are 13 residues in the CDR3. V gave up 8 bases and J gave up 4 bases, with 11 bases separating them.

This clone was seen once. This chain connects TRBV7-9 to TRBJ2-5, with TRBD1 matching 9 bases. This CDR3 spans 15 amino acids. With 5 bases clipped from V and 4 bases from J, the junction kept 8 bases outside the gene matches. Germline V gene lookup returns CDR1 SEHNR and CDR2 FQNEAQ (reference sequence). The CDR3 sequence: CASSQGTGLRETQYF. The CDR3, as DNA: TGTGCCAGCAGCCAAGGGACAGGGCTACGAGAGACCCAGTACTTC. The entire variable domain, with the rest obtained from reference TRBV7-9 and TRBJ2-5, is as follows: DTGVSQNPRHKITKRGQNVTFRCDPISEHNRLYWYRQTLGQGPEFLTYFQNEAQLEKSRLLSDRFSAERPKGSFSTLEIQRTEQGDSAMYLCASSQGTGLRETQYFGPGTRLLVL.

V is TRBV7-2 and J is TRBJ2-1; D is unresolved. The length of the CDR3 is 14 residues. Germline V lookup: CDR1 SGHTA, CDR2 FQGNSA. With 4 bases removed from V and 9 bases from J, the gap between germline ends came to 16 bases. The CDR3 bases are TGTGCCAGCAGCTCTACTCCTACCATTGGTGAGCAGTTCTTC. Amino acid sequence: CASSSTPTIGEQFF.

The chain couples TRBV6-5 to TRBJ2-3; 9 nucleotides match TRBD1. This CDR3 comprises 15 residues. Unmatched junction bases numbered 8, after V lost 6 bases and J lost 4 bases. Germline CDR1 is MNHEY and CDR2 is SVGAGI. The CDR3 is CASRRGTGMADTQYF. CDR3 in DNA: TGTGCCAGCAGGCGTGGGACAGGGATGGCAGATACGCAGTATTTT.

The rearrangement links TRBV2 to TRBJ2-2; TRBD1 agrees at 7 bases. The CDR3 has 14 amino acids. V lost 5 bases, J lost 4 bases, and 4 bases stayed unmatched. The germline V gene has CDR1 SNHLY and CDR2 FYNNEI. The CDR3 sequence: CASSMDRRTGELFF. The DNA for the CDR3 is TGTGCCAGCAGTATGGACAGGCGCACCGGGGAGCTGTTTTTT. Variable domain in full (rest from reference TRBV2 and TRBJ2-2): EPEVTQTPSHQVTQMGQEVILRCVPISNHLYFYWYRQILGQKVEFLVSFYNNEISEKSEIFDDQFSVERPDGSNFTLKIRSTKLEDSAMYFCASSMDRRTGELFFGEGSRLTVL.

The J gene is TRBJ2-7, the V gene TRBV18, with D perhaps matching TRBD2 (5 bases). This CDR3 comprises 16 residues. V was cut by 3 bases and J by 3 bases, with 18 bases left in between. From germline, CDR1 is KGHSH and CDR2 LQKENI. CDR3 in amino acids: CASSPPRSGTIYEQYF. The CDR3 bases are TGTGCCAGCTCACCCCCTCGGAGCGGAACAATCTACGAGCAGTACTTC.

The chain uses TRBV5-4 and TRBJ1-6; tentative D call: TRBD1 (6 bases). The germline CDR1 and CDR2 sequences are SGHNT and YYREEE (reference sequence). The CDR3 totals 13 residues. V was trimmed by 5 bases and J by 9 bases, leaving 12 bases between them. The CDR3 DNA follows: TGTGCCAGCAGTAAGGGGGACGGTTCACCCCTCCACTTT. Its translation is CASSKGDGSPLHF.

The V and J genes are TRBV30 and TRBJ2-2, with 8 bases aligning to TRBD1. Germline assignment: CDR1 GTSNPN and CDR2 SVGIG (reference sequence). Germline trimming cut 2 bases from V and 6 bases from J; bases unmatched to any gene: 2. The CDR3 contains 13 residues. CDR3 sequence: CAWSSGGPGELFF. Here the CDR3 DNA reads TGTGCCTGGAGTTCAGGGGGCCCCGGGGAGCTGTTTTTT.

J is TRBJ2-7 and V is TRBV30, with D uncertain. Germline loops: CDR1 GTSNPN, CDR2 SVGIG (reference sequence). V was shortened by 3 bases and J by 6 bases, with 18 bases between the two germline ends. This CDR3 is 14 amino acids long. Here the CDR3 reads CAWRPPGSPPEQYF. CDR3 bases: TGTGCCTGGAGGCCGCCAGGTTCCCCCCCCGAGCAGTACTTC. Full variable domain (outside the CDR3, taken from reference TRBV30 and TRBJ2-7): SQTIHQWPATLVQPVGSPLSLECTVEGTSNPNLYWYRQAAGRGLQLLFYSVGIGQISSEVPQNLSASRPQDRQFILSSKKLLLSDSGFYLCAWRPPGSPPEQYFGPGTRLTVT.

The chain couples TRBV28 to TRBJ2-2; 10 bases match TRBD1. This CDR3 is 19 amino acids long. In germline, CDR1 is MDHEN, CDR2 SYDVKM. With 4 bases clipped from V and 1 base from J, the junction kept 12 bases outside the gene matches. CDR3 protein: CASSSPTGTGAMNTGELFF. DNA of the CDR3: TGTGCCAGCAGTTCCCCAACCGGGACAGGGGCTATGAACACCGGGGAGCTGTTTTTT.

The chain couples TRBV10-3 to TRBJ2-1; 9 positions match TRBD2. CDR1 ENHRY and CDR2 SYGVKD come from the germline V gene. This CDR3 is 15 amino acids long. Trimming removed 5 bases from V and 4 bases from J; junction bases left unmatched: 6. CDR3 coding DNA: TGTGCCATCAGTCCTAAAGCGGGGGGATACAATGAGCAGTTCTTC. Translation: CAISPKAGGYNEQFF.

The rearrangement links TRBV6-1 to TRBJ2-2; TRBD2 matches 8 bases. The CDR3 contains 14 residues. Trimming at V came to 8 bases and at J to 4 bases, leaving 6 bases not matched to a gene. Germline CDR1 is MNHNS and CDR2 is SASEGT. The CDR3 nucleotides read TGTGCCAGCGGACTAGCCAGACGCACCGGGGAGCTGTTTTTT. Amino acid sequence: CASGLARRTGELFF.

CDR3 loop: CASSLGTDISYEQYF. Here the CDR3 DNA reads TGCGCCAGCAGCCTAGGGACAGACATCTCCTACGAGCAGTACTTC. The chain recombines TRBV4-1 with TRBJ2-7, with 7 bases aligning to TRBD1. The ends lost 4 bases at V and 0 bases at J; junction bases unmatched: 6. This CDR3 is built from 15 residues. Looked up from germline, CDR1 is MGHRA and CDR2 is YSYEKL.

The genes are TRBV5-1 and TRBJ2-3, with D possibly being TRBD2 (6 bases). The ends were cut back, 0 bases at V and 2 bases at J, with 10 bases in the middle. There are 15 residues in the CDR3. CDR1 and CDR2 from the germline V gene are SGHRS and YFSETQ. The CDR3 bases are TGCGCCAGCAGCTTGGGCGGGACGCCCACAGATACGCAGTATTTT. Encoded protein: CASSLGGTPTDTQYF. Using reference TRBV5-1 and TRBJ2-3 for the parts outside the CDR3, the full variable domain is KAGVTQTPRYLIKTRGQQVTLSCSPISGHRSVSWYQQTPGQGLQFLFEYFSETQRNKGNFPGRFSGRQFSNSRSEMNVSTLELGDSALYLCASSLGGTPTDTQYFGPGTRLTVL.

The chain recombines TRBV5-6 with TRBJ2-7, with D perhaps matching TRBD2 (6 bases). Germline CDR1 is SGHDT and CDR2 is YYEEEE. CDR3 length equals 13 residues. V lost 4 bases, J lost 6 bases, and 14 bases lay in between. Written as DNA, the CDR3 is TGTGCCAGCAGCCCAGGACATAGCGGCGAGCAGTACTTC. Translated, it gives CASSPGHSGEQYF.

This chain uses TRBV6-5 with TRBJ2-5, with 7 positions matching TRBD1. This CDR3 is built from 14 residues. With V trimmed by 7 bases and J by 0 bases, 5 bases remained unmatched. Germline loops: CDR1 MNHEY, CDR2 SVGAGI. CDR3 amino acids: CASTPDRDQETQYF. CDR3 bases: TGTGCCAGCACCCCAGACAGGGACCAAGAGACCCAGTACTTC.

The chain links TRBV30 to TRBJ2-5, with 15 bases fitting TRBD2. Germline values: CDR1 GTSNPN, CDR2 SVGIG (reference sequence). V lost 3 bases to trimming and J lost 2 bases; unmatched junction nucleotides: 4. This CDR3 contains 16 residues. The CDR3 here is CAWSVGLAGGQETQYF. CDR3 in DNA: TGTGCCTGGAGCGTCGGACTAGCGGGGGGGCAAGAGACCCAGTACTTC.

The chain employs TRBV7-2 and TRBJ2-7; TRBD1 aligns across 10 bases. CDR1 and CDR2 (germline): SGHTA, FQGNSA. V trimming: 5 bases; J trimming: 7 bases; junction bases outside the gene matches: 11. The CDR3 extends over 15 amino acids. The CDR3 loop is CASSDDGDRGREQYF. In DNA form, the CDR3 reads TGTGCCAGCAGCGATGATGGCGACAGGGGGCGTGAGCAGTACTTC.